Ten or more counts support the clone carrying this T cell receptor beta chain. What it binds is not known. Because the library targeted alpha chains, this beta chain is an off-target read whose size means little. MiXCR, applied by TCRdb to the 5' RACE reads, yields one record per CDR3 protein. The sample lists some 11,000 distinct CDR3 sequences; less than 5.5% were seen once. The time point is: sample taken at primary tumor resection. This sample is drawn from a study of spatial heterogeneity in lung cancer. Across the study: Tumor regions showed TCR transcript counts that correlated strongly with a T cell module score from matched bulk RNA-seq.

Findings of the study overall: The number of expanded tumor alpha and beta chains correlated with mutation number.

CDR1 and CDR2 (germline): SQVTM, ANQGSEA. This CDR3 is built from 12 residues. The clonotype originates from a male donor with early-stage non-small cell lung cancer. The chain has TRBV29-1 and TRBJ2-1; maybe TRBD1 (5 bases). The input for sequencing was lung tumor tissue, taken at surgery. CDR3 sequence (DNA): TGCGCCTTTATGCAGGGTCCCAATGAGCAGTTCTTC. It yields the protein CAFMQGPNEQFF.